This is a list of T cell receptor beta chains from one sample in a study of T-cell reconstitution after alpha-beta-depleted transplantation in children. Each CDR3 protein gets one entry after TCRdb re-called the PCR reads with MiXCR. The sample gives hundreds of thousands of distinct CDR3 sequences, 23% of which show up once; 13% to 15% is in the top ten. Sample: PBMCs, mostly from graft donor cells, taken 360 days after TCRalphabeta/CD19-depleted stem cell transplant. These receptor sequences come from a boy less than two years old who had a stem cell transplant for acute myeloid leukemia, so the T cells may come from the graft donor. Both conserved end residues are part of each CDR3. The order of the fields is D gene, clone size, V gene, J gene, CDR3 DNA, CDR3 protein. A D gene is named only where the DNA matches it firmly. Clone size is shown for a subset of rows, as once, few, many or a class of expanded clone.

TRBD2	few	TRBV15	TRBJ2-1	TGTGCCACCAGCAGAGAGAGGCTAGCGGGGATTGAGCAGTTCTTC	CATSRERLAGIEQFF
-	few	TRBV6-5	TRBJ1-2	TGTGCCAGCAGTTACCCAGGGCCACCGGCGGATGGCTACACCTTC	CASSYPGPPADGYTF
TRBD1	-	TRBV6-1	TRBJ1-5	TGTGCCAGCAGTACAGGGGGTAATCAGCCCCAGCATTTT	CASSTGGNQPQHF
TRBD1	-	TRBV27	TRBJ2-1	TGTGCCAGCAGTCCGACAGGGAGTCACTCCTACAATGAGCAGTTCTTC	CASSPTGSHSYNEQFF
TRBD1	-	TRBV27	TRBJ2-1	TGTGCCAGCACCGCATCCGGGACAGGGCACAATGAGCAGTTCTTC	CASTASGTGHNEQFF
TRBD2	-	TRBV20-1	TRBJ2-1	TGCAGTGCTGACCCACTAGCGGGGGTTATTGAGCAGTTCTTC	CSADPLAGVIEQFF
-	-	TRBV4-3	TRBJ2-7	TGCGCCAGCAGCTATACAAATTCCGGGACCTACGAGCAGTACTTC	CASSYTNSGTYEQYF
-	-	TRBV12-3/TRBV12-4	TRBJ1-5	TGTGCCAGCAGTTGGAAAACCGGGACGGGAGGCCAGCCCCAGCATTTT	CASSWKTGTGGQPQHF
-	-	TRBV20-1	TRBJ2-5	TGCAGTGCTAGAGTAACAGGGCGAGAGACCCAGTACTTC	CSARVTGRETQYF
TRBD1	few	TRBV27	TRBJ2-1	TGTGCCAGCAGTCCCACCGGGACAGGGAATGAGCAGTTCTTC	CASSPTGTGNEQFF
-	few	TRBV7-8	TRBJ2-3	TGTGCCAGCAGCTCTCCCTTTACAGATACGCAGTATTTT	CASSSPFTDTQYF
TRBD1	few	TRBV28	TRBJ2-2	TGTGCCAGCTGGGGGACAGTCGCGAACACCGGGGAGCTGTTTTTT	CASWGTVANTGELFF
-	-	TRBV12-5	TRBJ2-5	TGTGCTAGTGGGGACTTGAGGGAGACCCAGTACTTC	CASGDLRETQYF
TRBD1	many	TRBV29-1	TRBJ2-4	TGCAGCGTTGAGACCGGGACAGGGGGCTCTGGCATTCAGTACTTC	CSVETGTGGSGIQYF
-	few	TRBV6-5	TRBJ1-1	TGTGCCAGCAGTCCATCCAACACTGAAGCTTTCTTT	CASSPSNTEAFF
-	-	TRBV20-1	TRBJ2-4	TGCAGTGCACCCGACGTGGGCTCCAAAAACATTCAGTACTTC	CSAPDVGSKNIQYF
TRBD1	many	TRBV6-5	TRBJ2-5	TGTGCCAGCAGTTACTCGAGACCGGGACAGAAAGAGACCCAGTACTTC	CASSYSRPGQKETQYF
TRBD1	-	TRBV5-6	TRBJ2-7	TGTGCCAGCAGCTTGGGGACAGGGCAAGGGTCCTACGAGCAGTACTTC	CASSLGTGQGSYEQYF
-	few	TRBV5-6	TRBJ1-2	TGTGCCAGCAGCTTGATGGGGAAGGATGGCTACACCTTC	CASSLMGKDGYTF
-	many	TRBV29-1	TRBJ2-5	TGCAGCGCCGAGGGGCGGAATTACCAAGAGACCCAGTACTTC	CSAEGRNYQETQYF
-	-	TRBV20-1	TRBJ1-3	TGCAGTGCTGTTAGCTCTGGAAACACCATATATTTT	CSAVSSGNTIYF
-	many	TRBV12-3/TRBV12-4	TRBJ2-3	TGTGCCAGCAGTTTAGGGGTGTCGGGGGCTCAGACGCAGTATTTT	CASSLGVSGAQTQYF
-	-	TRBV10-3	TRBJ1-1	TGTGCCATCAGTAAGTGGACAGAAAACAACACTGAAGCTTTCTTT	CAISKWTENNTEAFF
TRBD2	many	TRBV6-1	TRBJ2-3	TGTGCCAGCAACGCGGGAGAAGTCACAGATACGCAGTATTTT	CASNAGEVTDTQYF
-	many	TRBV12-3/TRBV12-4	TRBJ2-7	TGTGCCAGCAGCTCTCGGTTCTACGAGCAGTACTTC	CASSSRFYEQYF
-	many	TRBV25-1	TRBJ2-2	TGTGCCACCCGACAAAGTACAGGGTTAGACGCCGGGGAGCTGTTTTTT	CATRQSTGLDAGELFF
-	few	TRBV10-3	TRBJ2-5	TGTGCCATCAGTGACGACGGTGGCGAGACCCAGTACTTC	CAISDDGGETQYF
-	-	TRBV12-3/TRBV12-4	TRBJ1-1	TGTGCCAGCAGATCAGGTTGGGCTGAAGCTTTCTTT	CASRSGWAEAFF
-	-	TRBV20-1	TRBJ2-2	TGCAGTGCTAGCATGGTGGGGGGGCAGGGCACCGGGGAGCTGTTTTTT	CSASMVGGQGTGELFF
TRBD2	many	TRBV7-2	TRBJ2-3	TGTGCCAGCAGCTTAGGAGCTAGCGGAACTAGCACAGATACGCAGTATTTT	CASSLGASGTSTDTQYF
TRBD1	many	TRBV12-3/TRBV12-4	TRBJ2-3	TGTGCCAGCAGCCAGACAGGGGGGGCCCCAGATACGCAGTATTTT	CASSQTGGAPDTQYF
-	few	TRBV29-1	TRBJ1-1	TGCAGCGTGTCAATTCAGGGTAGAGGGGCTGAAGCTTTCTTT	CSVSIQGRGAEAFF
-	-	TRBV4-3	TRBJ2-3	TGCGCCAGCGGATCGACGCCAGATACGCAGTATTTT	CASGSTPDTQYF
TRBD1	many	TRBV20-1	TRBJ2-1	TGCAGTGCCATCCCGGGACAGGGGATGTGGTTAGGACAACATGAGCAGTTCTTC	CSAIPGQGMWLGQHEQFF
-	few	TRBV20-1	TRBJ2-4	TGCAGTGCTAGCACCGATTCAGCCAAAAACATTCAGTACTTC	CSASTDSAKNIQYF
-	many	TRBV20-1	TRBJ2-3	TGCAGTGCCGGCCGGACAGATACGCAGTATTTT	CSAGRTDTQYF
TRBD2	many	TRBV2	TRBJ2-3	TGTGCCAGCAGGGATAGCGGGGGGGCGACAGATACGCAGTATTTT	CASRDSGGATDTQYF
-	many	TRBV20-1	TRBJ2-5	TGCAGTGCTAACGTCGGCAACGGAGAGACCCAGTACTTC	CSANVGNGETQYF
TRBD2	many	TRBV20-1	TRBJ2-1	TGCAGTGCCCCGGGACTAGCGGTCAATGAGCAGTTCTTC	CSAPGLAVNEQFF
-	many	TRBV6-2/TRBV6-3	TRBJ1-5	TGTGCCAGCACCTGGACAGCGAGCAATCAGCCCCAGCATTTT	CASTWTASNQPQHF